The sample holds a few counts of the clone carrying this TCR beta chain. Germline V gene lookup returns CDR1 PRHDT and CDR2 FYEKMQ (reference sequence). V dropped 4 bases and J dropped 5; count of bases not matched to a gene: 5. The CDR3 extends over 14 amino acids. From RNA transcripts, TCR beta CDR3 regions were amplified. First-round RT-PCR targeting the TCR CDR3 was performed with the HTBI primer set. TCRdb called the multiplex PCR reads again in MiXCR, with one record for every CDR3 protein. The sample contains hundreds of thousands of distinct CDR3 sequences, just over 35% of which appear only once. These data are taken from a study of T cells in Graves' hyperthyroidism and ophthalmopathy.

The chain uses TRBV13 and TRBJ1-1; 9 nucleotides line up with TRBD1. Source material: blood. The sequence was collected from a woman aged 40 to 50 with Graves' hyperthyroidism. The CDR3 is CASSYAGTGTEAFF. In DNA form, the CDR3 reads TGTGCCAGCAGCTACGCCGGGACAGGGACTGAAGCTTTCTTT.